This T cell receptor beta chain was retrieved from a study of human T cells and chemical hapten exposure. Study-wide background: Women made up most patients, who had alopecia areata, totalis or universalis. Study results and caveats: Each of the donors had alopecia, so their immune responses may not resemble those of healthy people.

This clonotype was counted many times. Its antigen is unidentified. TCRdb ran MiXCR on the RACE reads and lists one entry per CDR3 protein. In the table there are under 70,000 distinct CDR3 sequences, about 11% of which are singletons. Specified time point: pre-sensitization, week 0. Described treatment: therapeutic diphenylcyclopropenone sensitization with weekly scalp DPC. At patch-test visits, sampling came before the patch test. This CDR3 region has 14 residues. V lost 3 bases and J lost 7; bases outside the gene matches: 6. Per germline, CDR1 LGHDT and CDR2 YNNKEL (reference sequence). This material consisted of whole blood, taken in connection with sensitization to the hapten diphenylcyclopropenone (DPC). The receptor comes from a woman aged 40-49 years with alopecia areata. Some clones in this sample may be carry-over from other donors' samples. The rearrangement links TRBV3-1 to TRBJ1-5; 7 bases are a match to TRBD1. CDR3 amino acids: CASSQGTGVQPQHF. CDR3 DNA: TGTGCCAGCAGCCAGGGAACAGGGGTCCAGCCCCAGCATTTT.